This section outlines one T cell receptor (beta chain) sequence together with its context. Its antigen target is currently unknown. Per-base quality was not reported, and no clone a single base away is much larger than it. Preparation of the library involved RT-PCR. Sequencing used an Illumina MiSeq. The public reads were run again by TCRdb, first through fastp at Q25 and then through MiXCR, and only productive beta chains were kept. Entries are consolidated by CDR3 protein sequence, retaining the most common genes and DNA. Across this sample there are 550,000 to 750,000 distinct CDR3 sequences, with 14% seen only once. Around 3.3% of the sample goes to the ten largest clones. This sample stems from a study (dated by TCRdb to about 2016). CDR1 and CDR2 were assigned from the germline V gene as MDHEN and SYDVKM. Inclusive of the bounding cysteine and phenylalanine, the CDR3 is 13 residues long. The DNA shown is the 39-base CDR3, in frame from base 1. Relative to germline, V is 5 bases shorter and J is 5 bases shorter, with 13 bases between their ends.

The sequence links TRBV28 to TRBJ2-7, with the D gene uncertain. The sequence derives from a female donor in good health, serving as a healthy control. Sequencing input: memory CD4+ T cells from blood. The sequenced DNA is TGTGCCAGCAGTCCTGTTCGATCAAACGAGCAGTACTTC. Its coded protein is CASSPVRSNEQYF.